The clone carrying this T cell receptor beta chain was counted between two and nine times. Its matching antigen is unknown. This may be a read error: a much more frequent sequence differs by one nucleotide. The data belong to a study of neurological immune-mediated disorders. Findings and caveats of the study: It was HTLV-1-associated myelopathy that showed the most TCR clonal expansion, while multiple sclerosis showed the least, falling below healthy controls.

cDNA was made by 5'RACE with 10-nucleotide random UMIs. TCRdb recomputed calls from the 5' RACE reads with MiXCR, one row per CDR3 protein. The table lists 110,000 or so distinct CDR3 sequences, around 3% of them singletons. The germline V gene has CDR1 MNHEY and CDR2 SMNVEV (reference sequence). CDR3 length equals 13 residues. The J gene is TRBJ1-5, the V gene TRBV27; D unresolved. This receptor was identified in a woman between 25 and 40 years old with multiple sclerosis. Sequencing used PBMCs. The CDR3 sequence: CASSWEGNQPQNF. In nucleotides, the CDR3 is TGTGCCAGCAGTTGGGAGGGAAATCAGCCCCAGAATTTT.